This TCR beta chain was retrieved from a study of shared clonotypes between healthy human individuals. Repertoires were generated with immunoSEQ multiplex PCR, while TCRdb's copy carries only in-frame clones and drops some. The table lists more than 400,000 clones, about 96% of them singletons, with 0.05% to 0.08% in the top ten. This clone was recorded a few times. What it binds is unknown. General observations from the study: Larger estimated richness was generally recorded for naive subsets relative to memory subsets. Non-shared clonotypes had lower generation probabilities than those shared by all four donors.

What was sequenced was naive CD4+ T cells sorted from blood. The subset is: CD45RA+ positively selected. The TCR comes from a woman in her thirties in good health.

The CDR3 region is CASSLGRGIGEKLFF. The CDR3 DNA sequence: TGCGCCAGCAGCTTGGGGAGGGGAATTGGGGAAAAACTGTTTTTT. This chain uses TRBV5-1 with TRBJ1-4; the D gene is possibly TRBD1 (5 bases). V gave up 0 bases and J gave up 8 bases, with 14 bases separating them. Germline-derived CDR1 and CDR2 are SGHRS and YFSETQ. This CDR3 contains 15 residues. The whole variable domain, filled in from reference TRBV5-1 and TRBJ1-4, reads KAGVTQTPRYLIKTRGQQVTLSCSPISGHRSVSWYQQTPGQGLQFLFEYFSETQRNKGNFPGRFSGRQFSNSRSEMNVSTLELGDSALYLCASSLGRGIGEKLFFGSGTQLSVL.